One sample yielded the 32 T cell receptor beta chains listed below, sequenced in a study of T cell changes during pregnancy in multiple sclerosis. Libraries were prepared by immunoSEQ multiplex PCR; TCRdb keeps only in-frame clonotypes and omits some of them. The table shows about 69,000 clones, with about nine tenths occurring only once. The specimen comprised peripheral blood, sampled in the third trimester of pregnancy. All receptors come from a female donor with multiple sclerosis, enrolled in a pregnancy study.

This chain joins TRBV19 and TRBJ1-5; 8 positions match TRBD1. Looked up from germline, CDR1 is LNHDA and CDR2 is SQIVND (reference sequence). Unmatched junction bases numbered 7, after V lost 8 bases and J lost 4 bases. This CDR3 spans 14 amino acids. Here the CDR3 reads CASQRGTGNQPQHF. The CDR3 bases are TGTGCCAGTCAAAGGGGGACAGGAAATCAGCCCCAGCATTTT.

J is TRBJ1-2 and V is TRBV19, with 7 bases matching TRBD1. The ends lost 3 bases at V and 4 bases at J; junction bases unmatched: 2. The CDR3 has 13 amino acids. Looked up from germline, CDR1 is LNHDA and CDR2 is SQIVND (reference sequence). The CDR3 protein is CASSITGAYGYTF. CDR3 DNA sequence: TGTGCCAGTAGTATCACAGGGGCCTATGGCTACACCTTC.

This chain links TRBV4-3 with TRBJ2-7; 10 bases agree with TRBD1. The junction had 2 bases not matched to a gene; V was cut back by 1 base and J by 2 bases. The CDR3 is made up of 15 amino acids. CDR1 and CDR2 (germline): LGHNA, YSLEER. CDR3 sequence reads: CASSQAGTGAYEQYF. The CDR3 DNA is TGCGCCAGCAGCCAAGCCGGGACAGGGGCCTACGAGCAGTACTTC.

The chain recombines TRBV18 with TRBJ1-1; D gene unclear. Per the germline V gene, CDR1 is KGHSH and CDR2 is LQKENI. The V and J ends lost 2 bases and 3 bases respectively, with 19 bases between them. This CDR3 is built from 17 residues. CDR3 residues: CASSPSRPYDEDTEAFF. Written as DNA, the CDR3 is TGTGCCAGCTCACCATCCCGGCCGTACGATGAGGACACTGAAGCTTTCTTT.

V usage is TRBV5-1 and J usage is TRBJ1-1, with TRBD1 as a possible D gene (5 bases). Per the germline V gene, CDR1 is SGHRS and CDR2 is YFSETQ. V shed 1 base and J shed 3 bases, with 10 bases lying between them. The CDR3 has 14 residues. CDR3 sequence: CASSLFGGDTEAFF. CDR3 bases: TGCGCCAGCAGCTTGTTTGGGGGGGACACTGAAGCTTTCTTT.

The rearrangement links TRBV5-1 to TRBJ1-3; D not certain. CDR1 SGHRS and CDR2 YFSETQ come from the germline V gene. The V end was cut by 4 bases, the J end by 1 base, with 6 bases between. This CDR3 has 13 residues. The CDR3 here is CASSVSSGNTIYF. The CDR3 DNA is TGCGCCAGCAGCGTCTCGTCTGGAAACACCATATATTTT. The whole variable domain, filled in from reference TRBV5-1 and TRBJ1-3, reads KAGVTQTPRYLIKTRGQQVTLSCSPISGHRSVSWYQQTPGQGLQFLFEYFSETQRNKGNFPGRFSGRQFSNSRSEMNVSTLELGDSALYLCASSVSSGNTIYFGEGSWLTVV.

V is TRBV27 and J is TRBJ1-2, with 7 positions matching TRBD1. The CDR3 runs 15 residues. Germline values: CDR1 MNHEY, CDR2 SMNVEV (reference sequence). V shed 3 bases and J 6 bases; nucleotides not matched to a gene: 10. The CDR3, as DNA: TGTGCCAGCAGTTTCATTCAGGGGGGTCAGGATGGCTACACCTTC. Translation gives CASSFIQGGQDGYTF.

The V call is TRBV7-2, the J call TRBJ1-2; D ambiguous. The CDR3 totals 13 residues. Per the germline V gene, CDR1 is SGHTA and CDR2 is FQGNSA. V gave up 5 bases and J gave up 6 bases, with 13 bases separating them. CDR3 DNA: TGTGCCAGCAGCCCAGATCGGGTGAATGGCTACACCTTC. Translating it yields CASSPDRVNGYTF.

This rearrangement joins TRBV4-3 to TRBJ2-3; 7 bases are shared with TRBD1. Germline V gene sequence: CDR1 LGHNA, CDR2 YSLEER. The trim removed 4 bases at V and 9 bases at J, leaving 10 bases unmatched. The CDR3 is 14 residues long. CDR3 sequence (DNA): TGCGCCAGCAGCCTTTCCGGGACAGACTCAACGCAGTATTTT. Translation: CASSLSGTDSTQYF.

The rearrangement uses TRBV2 and TRBJ1-5, with a tentative D call TRBD1 (6 bases). This CDR3 is built from 13 residues. From germline, CDR1 is SNHLY and CDR2 FYNNEI. V lost 7 bases and J 4 bases, leaving 11 bases between the germline ends. For the CDR3, the DNA is TGTGCCAGCATGGGGGGGCCAAATCAGCCCCAGCATTTT. Translation: CASMGGPNQPQHF.

The genes are TRBV9 and TRBJ2-7, with TRBD1 identical over 7 bases. J gave up 3 bases and V 3 bases, and 6 bases lay outside the gene matches. This CDR3 is 14 amino acids long. CDR1 is SGDLS and CDR2 is YYNGEE in the germline V gene. This CDR3 is CASSERGQIYEQYF. The CDR3 DNA reads TGTGCCAGCAGCGAACGGGGACAGATCTACGAGCAGTACTTC.

The table lists this clone with a count of one. This sequence joins TRBV28 and TRBJ2-5; D gene unclear. This CDR3 has 16 residues. The germline V gene encodes CDR1 MDHEN and CDR2 SYDVKM. Trimming removed 1 base from V and 1 base from J, with 13 bases in between. The CDR3: CASSLFNISLQETQYF. The CDR3 DNA reads as TGTGCCAGCAGTTTATTCAACATCTCCCTCCAAGAGACCCAGTACTTC.

The chain uses TRBV2 and TRBJ2-7; a weak D match, TRBD2 (5 bases). Germline CDR1 SNHLY, CDR2 FYNNEI. Trimming pared 6 bases from V and 6 bases from J, leaving 21 bases between. The CDR3 loop spans 15 amino acids. The CDR3 DNA reads TGTGCCAGCAGGGTTCCCCTTGCGGCGGCGGGCGAGCAGTACTTC. Its protein is CASRVPLAAAGEQYF.

V is TRBV7-8 and J is TRBJ2-2; possibly TRBD1 for D (5 bases). This CDR3 region has 17 residues. The V gene lost 2 bases and the J gene lost 6 bases, with 19 bases spanning the gap. The germline V gene has CDR1 SGHVS and CDR2 FQNEAQ. This CDR3 reads CASSLTRVYQLAGELFF. The DNA of the CDR3 is TGTGCCAGCAGCTTAACCAGGGTATATCAATTGGCCGGGGAGCTGTTTTTT.

The rearrangement joins TRBV13 to TRBJ2-4, with D tentatively TRBD1 (5 bases). V shed 7 bases and J shed 8 bases, with 15 bases lying between them. The CDR3 is 13 amino acids. The germline CDR1 and CDR2 sequences are PRHDT and FYEKMQ (reference sequence). The CDR3 region is CASTLRGSDIQYF. In nucleotides, the CDR3 is TGTGCCAGCACCCTAAGGGGTTCTGACATTCAGTACTTC.

The chain couples TRBV7-2 to TRBJ2-2, with 7 bases fitting TRBD2. CDR3 length: 16 residues. Germline CDR1 SGHTA, CDR2 FQGNSA. The V and J ends lost 3 bases and 1 base, in that order; junction bases with no gene match: 5. In nucleotides, the CDR3 is TGTGCCAGCAGCTTGTCTAGCGGAGTGAACACCGGGGAGCTGTTTTTT. It specifies CASSLSSGVNTGELFF.

The chain is built from TRBV9 and TRBJ1-4, with TRBD1 matching 7 bases. Germline V gene lookup returns CDR1 SGDLS and CDR2 YYNGEE. The CDR3 spans 15 residues. The junction had 10 bases not matched to a gene; V was cut back by 4 bases and J by 7 bases. The CDR3, as DNA: TGTGCCAGCAGCCCTTTCTCGACAGGGAGTGAAAAACTGTTTTTT. Protein product: CASSPFSTGSEKLFF.

The count of this clone is one. The rearrangement links TRBV7-3 to TRBJ2-3; 10 bases are a match to TRBD1. The CDR3 contains 17 residues. The germline V gene encodes CDR1 SGHTA and CDR2 FQGTGA. V lost 5 bases, J lost 6 bases, and 14 bases stayed unmatched. CDR3 sequence reads: CASSPTRQGAWVDTQYF. The CDR3 DNA is TGTGCCAGCAGCCCCACCCGACAGGGGGCTTGGGTTGATACGCAGTATTTT.

This chain joins TRBV5-4 and TRBJ2-7, with no clear D. Germline values: CDR1 SGHNT, CDR2 YYREEE (reference sequence). V was shortened by 4 bases and J by 0 bases, with 17 bases between the two germline ends. CDR3 length equals 16 residues. The CDR3 region is CASSHASRTVSYEQYF. DNA of the CDR3: TGTGCCAGCAGCCACGCGTCTCGAACCGTCTCCTACGAGCAGTACTTC.

The chain couples TRBV18 to TRBJ1-1; D is uncertain. The CDR3 sequence is 13 residues long. With 8 bases removed from V and 0 bases from J, the gap between germline ends came to 10 bases. CDR1 KGHSH and CDR2 LQKENI come from the germline V gene. The CDR3 bases are TGTGCCAGCCAATTTCTAATGAACACTGAAGCTTTCTTT. Translated: CASQFLMNTEAFF.

The V and J genes are TRBV6-4 and TRBJ2-7, with D unresolved. In germline, CDR1 is MRHNA, CDR2 SNTAGT. V dropped 7 bases and J dropped 6 bases, with 10 bases sitting between them. This CDR3 is 11 amino acids long. The CDR3 nucleotides read TGTGCCAGCACACCCCGAGGCGAGCAGTACTTC. Translated, it gives CASTPRGEQYF.

The CDR3 region has the DNA TGTGCCAGCTCACTCAATAGCGGGGGGTTAACCTACAATGAGCAGTTCTTC. It yields the protein CASSLNSGGLTYNEQFF. V usage is TRBV18 and J usage is TRBJ2-1; 10 bases are shared with TRBD2. Germline trimming cut 4 bases from V and 2 bases from J; bases unmatched to any gene: 8. CDR1 and CDR2 from the germline V gene are KGHSH and LQKENI. The length of the CDR3 is 17 residues. The variable domain in full, with the rest retrieved from reference TRBV18 and TRBJ2-1, is NAGVMQNPRHLVRRRGQEARLRCSPMKGHSHVYWYRQLPEEGLKFMVYLQKENIIDESGMPKERFSAEFPKEGPSILRIQQVVRGDSAAYFCASSLNSGGLTYNEQFFGPGTRLTVL.

The V gene is TRBV2, the J gene TRBJ1-3, with a possible D match to TRBD1 (5 bases). Germline loops: CDR1 SNHLY, CDR2 FYNNEI. V was shortened by 7 bases and J by 2 bases, with 12 bases between the two germline ends. This CDR3 has 14 residues. CDR3 in DNA: TGTGCCAGCACCTACGGGGGGGCTGGAAACACCATATATTTT. Translating it yields CASTYGGAGNTIYF.

This clone was found once. V is TRBV7-3 and J is TRBJ2-2, with D possibly being TRBD1 (6 bases). The CDR3 consists of 16 residues. CDR1 and CDR2 from the germline V gene are SGHTA and FQGTGA. Trimming took off 5 bases at V and 2 bases at J, with 15 bases between the two ends. The CDR3 sequence is CASSPPGTRNTGELFF. CDR3 bases: TGTGCCAGCAGCCCCCCGGGGACAAGAAACACCGGGGAGCTGTTTTTT. Drawing the rest from reference TRBV7-3 and TRBJ2-2, the complete variable domain is GAGVSQTPSNKVTEKGKYVELRCDPISGHTALYWYRQSLGQGPEFLIYFQGTGAADDSGLPNDRFFAVRPEGSVSTLKIQRTERGDSAVYLCASSPPGTRNTGELFFGEGSRLTVL.

The rearrangement joins TRBV5-1 to TRBJ2-7; 12 bases match TRBD1. J lost 5 bases, V lost 4 bases, and 4 bases had no gene match. This CDR3 region has 14 residues. From germline, CDR1 is SGHRS and CDR2 YFSETQ. The CDR3 DNA follows: TGCGCCAGCAGCGGGGGACAGGGGGCGAACGAGCAGTACTTC. This gives the protein CASSGGQGANEQYF.

The chain couples TRBV4-2 to TRBJ1-2, with no clear D. The germline CDR1 and CDR2 sequences are LGHNA and YNFKEQ. Trimming left V 4 bases short and J 8 bases short, with 17 bases between. There are 14 residues in the CDR3. The CDR3 region is CASSPPGFEKGYTF. Written as DNA, the CDR3 is TGTGCCAGCAGCCCCCCGGGATTTGAAAAAGGCTACACCTTC.

The V gene is TRBV11-3, the J gene TRBJ2-2; no definite D call. Trimming pared 5 bases from V and 4 bases from J, leaving 17 bases between. Germline-derived CDR1 and CDR2 are SGHNT and YENEEA. This CDR3 spans 16 amino acids. CDR3: CASSPGWAASTGELFF. CDR3 nucleotide sequence: TGTGCCAGCAGCCCCGGCTGGGCAGCATCCACCGGGGAGCTGTTTTTT. The full variable domain, in which reference TRBV11-3 and TRBJ2-2 provide the parts outside the CDR3, is EAGVVQSPRYKIIEKKQPVAFWCNPISGHNTLYWYLQNLGQGPELLIRYENEEAVDDSQLPKDRFSAERLKGVDSTLKIQPAELGDSAVYLCASSPGWAASTGELFFGEGSRLTVL.

The V and J genes are TRBV4-3 and TRBJ1-4, with unresolved D. Germline values: CDR1 LGHNA, CDR2 YSLEER. The CDR3 sequence is 11 residues long. V was trimmed by 8 bases and J by 4 bases, leaving 5 bases between them. CDR3 region: CASRFNEKLFF. For the CDR3, the DNA is TGCGCCAGCCGTTTTAATGAAAAACTGTTTTTT.

The CDR3 sequence: CAWRGFQGKVSPLHF. The CDR3 nucleotides read TGTGCCTGGAGGGGTTTTCAGGGGAAGGTTTCACCCCTCCACTTT. The V call is TRBV30, the J call TRBJ1-6; D perhaps matches TRBD1 (6 bases). Deletions cut 3 bases from V and 9 bases from J, with 18 bases between. CDR1 is GTSNPN and CDR2 is SVGIG in the germline V gene (reference sequence). The CDR3 is 15 residues long.

The chain uses TRBV7-2 and TRBJ2-5, with 14 bases identical to TRBD2. Germline CDR1 SGHTA, CDR2 FQGNSA. The V segment lost 4 bases and the J segment 4 bases; nucleotides outside the gene matches: 8. CDR3 length: 17 amino acids. Here the CDR3 DNA reads TGTGCCAGCAGCTCACCGACTAGCGGGGGGGCGCGAGAGACCCAGTACTTC. Translation: CASSSPTSGGARETQYF.

CDR3 protein: CASSRPGNWETQYF. CDR3 coding DNA: TGCGCCAGCAGCCGACCCGGGAATTGGGAGACCCAGTACTTC. The V and J genes are TRBV5-1 and TRBJ2-5, with D possibly TRBD2 on 5 matching bases. Germline CDR1 is SGHRS and CDR2 is YFSETQ. Deletions cut 4 bases from V and 5 bases from J, with 15 bases between. The CDR3 is made up of 14 amino acids.

This chain joins TRBV4-1 and TRBJ2-7; 16 bases align to TRBD2. The CDR3 totals 19 residues. V lost 3 bases and J lost 3; bases outside the gene matches: 11. Germline-derived CDR1 and CDR2 are MGHRA and YSYEKL. DNA for the CDR3: TGCGCCAGCAGCCATCCGGGACTAGCGGGGGGGCCCAACAACTACGAGCAGTACTTC. Amino acids: CASSHPGLAGGPNNYEQYF.